This TCR beta chain was recorded in a study of blood T cell repertoires in COVID-19. About the study: Both acute and convalescent COVID-19 samples were obtained from the United States, Italy and Spain.

The CDR3 runs 16 residues. Germline-derived CDR1 and CDR2 are SNHLY and FYNNEI. Trimming took 5 bases from V and 6 from J, leaving 22 bases between them. In the source study's methods: Amplifying reference gene primers gave estimates of nucleated cell counts. Sequencing used immunoSEQ multiplex PCR; TCRdb keeps in-frame clones, though not all of them. For V, J and clone size, that table is used; D and trimming come from the DNA. Counted here are around 260,000 clones, approximately 86% occurring once; the ten biggest clones make up approximately 9.4%. The chain carries TRBV2 and TRBJ2-5; D might be TRBD2 (5 bases). The receptor comes from a man aged 40-55 years who had recovered from COVID-19. Sequencing input: peripheral blood. The CDR3 loop is CASSPWETSGRKTQYF. The CDR3 bases are TGTGCCAGCAGTCCTTGGGAAACATCGGGGAGAAAGACCCAGTACTTC.